In its sample, the clone carrying this T cell receptor beta chain was seen once. The data originate from a study of beta chain features in type 1 diabetes. What was sequenced were expressed TCRB transcripts, since all of the isolated RNA had been reverse transcribed. Only in-frame clones appear in the TCRdb table, and some are missing; sequencing was by immunoSEQ multiplex PCR. Among 350,000 to 400,000 clones listed, about 14% were seen once. Germline values: CDR1 SGHTA, CDR2 FQGNSA. This CDR3 spans 15 amino acids. J lost 6 bases, V lost 5 bases, and 12 bases had no gene match. Sequencing was carried out using naive CD4+ T cells from blood. The genes are TRBV7-2 and TRBJ2-7; 8 bases agree with TRBD2. This clonotype originated in a woman under 30 in good health. CDR3 DNA: TGTGCCAGCAGCCGTCCCGGGACTAGTTCGGGCGAGCAGTACTTC. Encoded protein: CASSRPGTSSGEQYF. Full variable domain (rest looked up from reference TRBV7-2 and TRBJ2-7): GAGVSQSPSNKVTEKGKDVELRCDPISGHTALYWYRQSLGQGLEFLIYFQGNSAPDKSGLPSDRFSAERTGGSVSTLTIQRTQQEDSAVYLCASSRPGTSSGEQYFGPGTRLTVT.